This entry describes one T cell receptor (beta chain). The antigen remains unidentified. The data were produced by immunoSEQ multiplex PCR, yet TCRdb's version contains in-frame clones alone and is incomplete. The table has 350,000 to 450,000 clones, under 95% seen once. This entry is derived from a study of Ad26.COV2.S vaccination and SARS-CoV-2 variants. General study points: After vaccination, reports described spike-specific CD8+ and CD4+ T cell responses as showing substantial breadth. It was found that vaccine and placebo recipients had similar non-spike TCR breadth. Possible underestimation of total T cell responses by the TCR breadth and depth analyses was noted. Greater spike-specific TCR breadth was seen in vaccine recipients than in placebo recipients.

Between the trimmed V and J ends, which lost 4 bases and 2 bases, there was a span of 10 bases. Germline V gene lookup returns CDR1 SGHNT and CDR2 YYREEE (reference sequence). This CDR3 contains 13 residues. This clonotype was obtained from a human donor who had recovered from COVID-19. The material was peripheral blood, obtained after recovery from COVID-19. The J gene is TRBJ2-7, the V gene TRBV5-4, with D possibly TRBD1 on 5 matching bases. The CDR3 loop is CASSADRPYEQYF. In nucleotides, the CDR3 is TGTGCCAGCAGCGCCGACAGACCCTACGAGCAGTACTTC.